These 15 T cell receptor beta chains came from one sample sequenced in a study of blood T cell repertoires in COVID-19. Sequenced by immunoSEQ multiplex PCR; TCRdb stores in-frame clones only, minus some. Of about 130,000 clones in the sample, about 78% were seen once. Material for sequencing was peripheral blood. All receptors derive from a man aged 60-69 years who had recovered from COVID-19.

The J gene is TRBJ1-1, the V gene TRBV6-6, with D unclear. Trimming cost V 8 bases and J 0 bases, with 10 bases left between them. The CDR3 runs to 13 residues. Germline V gives CDR1 MNHNY, CDR2 SVGAGI (reference sequence). CDR3 sequence: CASRGEMNTEAFF. The DNA of the CDR3 is TGTGCCAGCCGAGGAGAGATGAACACTGAAGCTTTCTTT.

In nucleotides, the CDR3 is TGTGCCAGCAGCTCCGATGCCGCGGCGACCCAGTACTTC. It is translated as CASSSDAAATQYF. The chain combines TRBV7-9 with TRBJ2-5; D unresolved. CDR3 length: 13 amino acids. Per germline, CDR1 SEHNR and CDR2 FQNEAQ (reference sequence). Trimming removed 4 bases at V and 7 bases at J, with 13 bases between.

This clone came up many times. The rearrangement links TRBV27 to TRBJ2-7; TRBD2 agrees at 10 bases. Per germline, CDR1 MNHEY and CDR2 SMNVEV (reference sequence). After removal of 6 bases from V and 1 base from J, the junction contained 6 bases not matched to a gene. The CDR3 loop spans 15 amino acids. The CDR3 coding sequence is TGTGCCAGCAGACAACCTAGCGGGGGTTCCTACGAGCAGTACTTC. Its translation: CASRQPSGGSYEQYF.

The V gene is TRBV12-3 or TRBV12-4, the J gene TRBJ2-2; tentatively, D is TRBD1 (6 bases). V dropped 6 bases and J dropped 6 bases, with 11 bases sitting between them. The CDR3 covers 13 residues. The chain's CDR3 is CASSRQGSGELFF. The CDR3, as DNA: TGTGCCAGCAGCCGCCAGGGGTCCGGGGAGCTGTTTTTT.

This clone appeared a few times. This chain links TRBV4-1 with TRBJ1-5; D unresolved. The germline V and J ends were trimmed by 0 bases and 5 bases, with 11 bases remaining between them. Germline V gene lookup returns CDR1 MGHRA and CDR2 YSYEKL. CDR3 length equals 15 residues. The DNA of the CDR3 is TGCGCCAGCAGCCAAGATGAAGACTGGGATCAGCCCCAGCATTTT. Translating it yields CASSQDEDWDQPQHF.

The V gene is TRBV24-1, the J gene TRBJ2-1; D not resolved. The V gene's germline CDR1 is KGHDR and CDR2 SFDVKD. The CDR3 contains 12 residues. V lost 6 bases and J lost 0, with 2 bases in between. CDR3 residues: CATSRSYNEQFF. The DNA of the CDR3 is TGTGCCACCAGTCGCTCCTACAATGAGCAGTTCTTC.

This chain uses TRBV2 with TRBJ1-2; D gene unclear. V was shortened by 0 bases and J by 2 bases, with 4 bases between the two germline ends. Germline assignment: CDR1 SNHLY and CDR2 FYNNEI. The CDR3 is 13 residues long. The chain's CDR3 is CASSEAENYGYTF. The CDR3 DNA is TGTGCCAGCAGTGAAGCGGAGAACTATGGCTACACCTTC.

The V gene is TRBV2, the J gene TRBJ1-1; TRBD1 agrees at 7 bases. Germline V lookup: CDR1 SNHLY, CDR2 FYNNEI. V trimming: 10 bases; J trimming: 0 bases; junction bases outside the gene matches: 8. There are 14 residues in the CDR3. The CDR3 is CATTTGTMNTEAFF. In nucleotides, the CDR3 is TGTGCCACCACGACAGGGACAATGAACACTGAAGCTTTCTTT.

This CDR3 reads CASSRQGAGNQPQHF. The DNA of the CDR3 is TGTGCCAGCAGTCGACAGGGGGCTGGCAATCAGCCCCAGCATTTT. The genes are TRBV6-2 or TRBV6-3 and TRBJ1-5; 10 bases map to TRBD1. The trim removed 5 bases at V and 2 bases at J, leaving 3 bases unmatched. CDR3 length: 15 amino acids. The germline gives CDR1 MNHEY, CDR2 SVGEGT.

The chain recombines TRBV5-6 with TRBJ2-7; 8 bases align to TRBD1. The CDR3 runs 13 residues. The V gene end was trimmed by 5 bases and the J gene end by 6 bases; junction bases not matched to a gene: 7. Germline values: CDR1 SGHDT, CDR2 YYEEEE. The CDR3 bases are TGTGCCAGCAGAGTGGACAGGGCGGGCGAGCAGTACTTC. Protein product: CASRVDRAGEQYF.

J is TRBJ2-1 and V is TRBV5-6, with D possibly TRBD2 on 6 matching bases. V gave up 2 bases and J gave up 6 bases, with 12 bases separating them. Germline CDR1 and CDR2: SGHDT and YYEEEE. The CDR3 loop spans 14 amino acids. The CDR3 loop is CASSFFGGTNEQFF. The CDR3 coding sequence is TGTGCCAGCAGCTTTTTCGGGGGAACCAATGAGCAGTTCTTC. The full variable domain, rest sourced from reference TRBV5-6 and TRBJ2-1, is DAGVTQSPTHLIKTRGQQVTLRCSPKSGHDTVSWYQQALGQGPQFIFQYYEEEERQRGNFPDRFSGHQFPNYSSELNVNALLLGDSALYLCASSFFGGTNEQFFGPGTRLTVL.

This rearrangement joins TRBV6-1 to TRBJ1-4; 7 nucleotides line up with TRBD1. Germline assignment: CDR1 MNHNS and CDR2 SASEGT. With V trimmed by 4 bases and J by 5 bases, 13 bases remained unmatched. The CDR3 is made up of 17 amino acids. The CDR3 protein is CASSGLTGPIPNEKLFF. CDR3 coding DNA: TGTGCCAGCAGTGGCCTGACAGGGCCAATTCCCAATGAAAAACTGTTTTTT.

The chain links TRBV5-1 to TRBJ1-3; possible D gene TRBD1, 6 bases. CDR1 is SGHRS and CDR2 is YFSETQ in the germline V gene. The CDR3 consists of 14 residues. The V gene lost 0 bases and the J gene lost 6 bases, with 10 bases spanning the gap. The CDR3 protein is CASSLEGQENTIYF. The CDR3 DNA follows: TGCGCCAGCAGCTTGGAGGGACAAGAAAACACCATATATTTT.

The chain has TRBV6-2 or TRBV6-3 and TRBJ1-4; D is undetermined. The CDR3 is made up of 15 amino acids. The V and J ends lost 5 bases and 3 bases respectively, with 13 bases between them. Germline V gene lookup returns CDR1 MNHEY and CDR2 SVGEGT. For the CDR3, the DNA is TGTGCCAGCAGTCTATGGTCTGGGCCTAATGAAAAACTGTTTTTT. Its translation: CASSLWSGPNEKLFF.

A remark on this clone: One end of the junction fails to match germline, which may point to a read error. The chain recombines TRBV7-9 with TRBJ2-1; TRBD2 matches 7 bases. This CDR3 is built from 15 residues. Germline CDR1 reads SEHNR; CDR2 reads FQNEAQ (reference sequence). The CDR3 DNA sequence: TGTGCCAGCAGTTCGGGGGGACTACCGGACAAGGAGCAGTTCTTC. Residues: CASSSGGLPDKEQFF.